This TCR beta chain was identified in a study of blood T cells in healthy people across ages. A second PCR, run for roughly 7 to 11 cycles, used a sample-barcoded 5' primer plus a J-beta primer mix. TCRdb re-derived calls from the 5' RACE reads in MiXCR, one entry per CDR3 protein. The data contain almost 800,000 distinct CDR3 sequences, roughly 50% of them singletons. Study results and caveats: Estimated diversity, derived from one million T cells, was regarded as an underestimate. Older individuals had lower TCR beta diversity per million T cells (the decline was roughly linear).

Notes on this clonotype: Its specificity is unknown.

V lost 0 bases and J lost 3; bases outside the gene matches: 7. This CDR3 has 16 residues. The germline CDR1 and CDR2 sequences are SGHDN and FVKESK. The sequence was collected from a young man in good health. The chain has TRBV14 and TRBJ2-7, with TRBD1 matching 8 bases. Sequenced material: blood. CDR3 coding DNA: TGTGCCAGCAGCCAAGACAAGGACAGGGAAGGCTACGAGCAGTACTTC. This translates into CASSQDKDREGYEQYF.